Listed here are 12 T cell receptor beta chains from one sample, sequenced in a study of blood T cell repertoires in COVID-19. The data were produced by immunoSEQ multiplex PCR, yet TCRdb's version contains in-frame clones alone and is incomplete. The table has around 42,000 clones, 75% to 90% seen once. The sample consisted of peripheral blood. The origin of the receptors is a man aged 25 to 40 with active or convalescent COVID-19.

The chain joins TRBV28 to TRBJ1-3; 7 nucleotides match TRBD1. The CDR3 is made up of 17 amino acids. V lost 2 bases to trimming and J lost 0 bases; unmatched junction nucleotides: 7. Looked up from germline, CDR1 is MDHEN and CDR2 is SYDVKM. The CDR3 coding sequence is TGTGCCAGCAGTTTACCGACAGGGCTCAGCTCTGGAAACACCATATATTTT. Protein product: CASSLPTGLSSGNTIYF.

The DNA of the CDR3 is TGCGCCAGCAGCCAAGGGGAGGGCGGAGAGCAGTTCTTC. As protein: CASSQGEGGEQFF. The gene calls are TRBV4-1 and TRBJ2-1; 7 bases are a match to TRBD2. J was trimmed by 10 bases and V by 1 base; bases with no gene match: 4. The germline CDR1 and CDR2 sequences are MGHRA and YSYEKL. The CDR3 totals 13 residues.

The CDR3 here is CASSLGLAGGPRTYEQYV. DNA of the CDR3: TGTGCCAGCAGCTTAGGACTAGCGGGAGGGCCCCGAACCTACGAGCAGTACGTC. The chain couples TRBV7-2 to TRBJ2-7, with 14 nucleotides matching TRBD2. The CDR3 is 18 residues long. Germline CDR1 reads SGHTA; CDR2 reads FQGNSA. With 1 base clipped from V and 2 bases from J, the junction kept 7 bases outside the gene matches.

J is TRBJ1-1 and V is TRBV19, with D perhaps TRBD1 (6 bases). The CDR3 sequence is 15 residues long. The germline CDR1 and CDR2 sequences are LNHDA and SQIVND (reference sequence). V was cut by 6 bases and J by 1 base, with 15 bases left in between. CDR3 region: CASRRGGSQNTEAFF. In DNA form, the CDR3 reads TGTGCCAGTAGGAGGGGGGGCAGCCAGAACACTGAAGCTTTCTTT.

The V and J genes are TRBV2 and TRBJ1-5; D gene uncertain. V shed 6 bases and J shed 4 bases, with 16 bases lying between them. The CDR3 is 15 residues long. Germline loops: CDR1 SNHLY, CDR2 FYNNEI. CDR3 sequence reads: CASRRETGGNQPQHF. DNA for the CDR3: TGTGCCAGCAGGAGGGAGACGGGAGGTAATCAGCCCCAGCATTTT.

The chain uses TRBV13 and TRBJ1-3, with D perhaps TRBD1 (6 bases). CDR3 length equals 15 residues. Germline lookup yields CDR1 PRHDT and CDR2 FYEKMQ (reference sequence). V was trimmed by 6 bases and J by 1 base, leaving 13 bases between them. In DNA form, the CDR3 reads TGTGCCAGCAGAAGGGACATAACATCTGGAAACACCATATATTTT. This translates into CASRRDITSGNTIYF.

This chain uses TRBV4-1 with TRBJ1-1; TRBD1 agrees at 7 bases. This CDR3 has 16 residues. J was trimmed by 0 bases and V by 4 bases; bases with no gene match: 8. CDR1 and CDR2 from the germline V gene are MGHRA and YSYEKL. The CDR3 reads CASSLTGNHMNTEAFF. CDR3 in DNA: TGCGCCAGCAGCCTGACAGGGAACCACATGAACACTGAAGCTTTCTTT.

The rearrangement uses TRBV7-8 and TRBJ2-1; 8 bases fit TRBD1. From germline, CDR1 is SGHVS and CDR2 FQNEAQ. The J segment lost 9 bases and the V segment lost 4 bases, leaving 8 bases of the junction unmatched. This CDR3 has 14 amino acids. CDR3 sequence reads: CASSWTGMQSEQFF. Here the CDR3 DNA reads TGTGCCAGCAGCTGGACAGGGATGCAGTCTGAGCAGTTCTTC.

The CDR3 bases are TGTGCCAGCAGCTTTAGTCCAGGGTCTATCGGTGGCTACACCTTC. Amino acid sequence: CASSFSPGSIGGYTF. The chain is built from TRBV7-2 and TRBJ1-2, with D perhaps TRBD1 (5 bases). Germline V gene sequence: CDR1 SGHTA, CDR2 FQGNSA. The CDR3 has 15 amino acids. V was cut by 3 bases and J by 7 bases, with 18 bases left in between.

The chain is built from TRBV5-1 and TRBJ2-2; a weak D match, TRBD1 (6 bases). Per the germline V gene, CDR1 is SGHRS and CDR2 is YFSETQ. This CDR3 is 17 amino acids long. V was clipped by 4 bases and J by 4 bases, with 20 bases between them. The CDR3 protein is CASSPKLQGRGTGELFF. For the CDR3, the DNA is TGCGCCAGCAGCCCGAAACTACAGGGCCGGGGCACCGGGGAGCTGTTTTTT.

This clone came up a few times. J is TRBJ1-5 and V is TRBV6-1; the D gene is possibly TRBD1 (6 bases). CDR1 is MNHNS and CDR2 is SASEGT in the germline V gene. This CDR3 has 15 amino acids. V lost 5 bases and J 3 bases, leaving 14 bases between the germline ends. This CDR3 is CASSSEQGNNQPQHF. The CDR3 nucleotides are TGTGCCAGCAGTTCGGAGCAGGGGAACAATCAGCCCCAGCATTTT.

The CDR3 protein is CASSLRDRDGTEAFF. The CDR3 coding sequence is TGTGCCAGCAGCCTCAGGGACAGGGATGGTACTGAAGCTTTCTTT. The rearrangement uses TRBV5-4 and TRBJ1-1, with 9 bases that match TRBD1. Looked up from germline, CDR1 is SGHNT and CDR2 is YYREEE (reference sequence). Losses at the gene ends were 4 bases for V and 5 bases for J; bases not matched to a gene: 9. The CDR3 length is 15 residues.